These 28 T cell receptor beta chains came from one sample sequenced in a study of blood T cell repertoires in COVID-19. This table comes from immunoSEQ multiplex PCR, and its TCRdb copy is limited to in-frame clones, with some not included. The sample contains approximately 140,000 clones, 70% to 90% of which appear only once. The sample comprised peripheral blood. The receptor source for this set is a human donor in a cohort sampled during active COVID-19.

The chain combines TRBV5-4 with TRBJ2-3; 7 nucleotides line up with TRBD1. Per the germline V gene, CDR1 is SGHNT and CDR2 is YYREEE (reference sequence). The CDR3 sequence is 15 residues long. J was trimmed by 2 bases and V by 2 bases; bases with no gene match: 5. The CDR3 region has the DNA TGTGCCAGCAGCTTCGGGACAGCTCTCACAGATACGCAGTATTTT. Its translation is CASSFGTALTDTQYF.

This clone has a handful of counts. The gene calls are TRBV4-3 and TRBJ1-2; 8 bases match TRBD1. Germline V gene data show CDR1 as LGHNA and CDR2 as YSLEER. The CDR3 totals 12 residues. V gave up 3 bases and J gave up 7 bases; unmatched junction bases: 1. CDR3 in DNA: TGCGCCAGCAGCCAGGGACAGGTTGGCTACACCTTC. This sequence encodes CASSQGQVGYTF.

The chain employs TRBV7-9 and TRBJ2-3; 8 nucleotides align to TRBD1. V dropped 1 base and J dropped 4; count of bases not matched to a gene: 4. Germline loops: CDR1 SEHNR, CDR2 FQNEAQ (reference sequence). The CDR3 runs to 15 residues. The CDR3 bases are TGTGCCAGCAGCTTAGGAGGGACAGGAGCAGATACGCAGTATTTT. Translated: CASSLGGTGADTQYF.

V and J are TRBV5-4 and TRBJ2-6; a possible D gene is TRBD1 (5 bases). Deletions cut 3 bases from V and 0 bases from J, with 10 bases between. The CDR3 consists of 16 residues. Germline CDR1 is SGHNT and CDR2 is YYREEE (reference sequence). The CDR3 nucleotides read TGTGCCAGCAGCTGGTGGGGCCGCTCTGGGGCCAACGTCCTGACTTTC. It yields the protein CASSWWGRSGANVLTF.

This clone was found once. V and J are TRBV30 and TRBJ2-5, with D maybe TRBD2 (6 bases). This CDR3 has 13 amino acids. Germline V gene lookup returns CDR1 GTSNPN and CDR2 SVGIG (reference sequence). Between the trimmed V and J ends, which lost 3 bases and 7 bases, there was a span of 15 bases. The CDR3 sequence is CAWRYTPGGTQYF. The DNA of the CDR3 is TGTGCCTGGAGGTACACGCCCGGGGGGACCCAGTACTTC.

CDR3 residues: CASSESVQRGPENNEQFF. The CDR3 DNA reads TGCGCCAGCAGTGAGTCAGTACAGCGGGGGCCCGAGAACAATGAGCAGTTCTTC. The rearrangement links TRBV10-1 to TRBJ2-1; TRBD2 aligns across 8 bases. The V gene end was trimmed by 0 bases and the J gene end by 5 bases; junction bases not matched to a gene: 12. CDR1 is WNHNN and CDR2 is SYGVQD in the germline V gene (reference sequence). The CDR3 is made up of 18 amino acids.

This sequence joins TRBV27 and TRBJ1-5; D uncertain. Germline V gene sequence: CDR1 MNHEY, CDR2 SMNVEV (reference sequence). The V end lost 8 bases, the J end lost 4 bases, and 9 bases lay between the germline ends. The CDR3 runs to 12 residues. The CDR3 nucleotides read TGTGCCAGCCGTACGGGGAATCAGCCCCAGCATTTT. Amino acids: CASRTGNQPQHF.

The sample holds a few counts of this clone. CDR3 sequence (DNA): TGCGCCAGCAGCCCTAGACAGGGTAACACTGAAGCTTTCTTT. This gives the protein CASSPRQGNTEAFF. The genes are TRBV5-1 and TRBJ1-1; the match to TRBD1 covers 7 bases. This CDR3 region has 14 residues. Germline loops: CDR1 SGHRS, CDR2 YFSETQ. After removal of 4 bases from V and 2 bases from J, the junction contained 5 bases not matched to a gene.

This rearrangement joins TRBV21-1 to TRBJ1-4; TRBD1, the D gene given by the table, was not confirmed from the DNA. TRBV21-1 is a documented pseudogene. The CDR3 length is 17 residues. The CDR3 is CASSNRQALWANEKLFF. Here the CDR3 DNA reads TGTGCCAGCAGCAACCGACAGGCCCTTTGGGCTAATGAAAAACTGTTTTTT.

V usage is TRBV29-1 and J usage is TRBJ1-1; no clear D gene. Germline loops: CDR1 SQVTM, CDR2 ANQGSEA. This CDR3 spans 14 amino acids. Trimming cost V 7 bases and J 4 bases, with 19 bases left between them. The CDR3, as DNA: TGCAGCGCGACGCGACCCCTACGGAGCACTGAAGCTTTCTTT. Its protein is CSATRPLRSTEAFF.

The chain couples TRBV10-3 to TRBJ2-2, with a weak D call TRBD2 (6 bases). V gave up 3 bases and J gave up 0 bases, with 20 bases separating them. The germline V gene has CDR1 ENHRY and CDR2 SYGVKD. There are 19 residues in the CDR3. Here the CDR3 DNA reads TGTGCCATCAGTGACTTAACCGCGGGACTTCCCGCGAACACCGGGGAGCTGTTTTTT. It codes for CAISDLTAGLPANTGELFF.

This chain joins TRBV6-2 or TRBV6-3 and TRBJ1-1, with a weak D call TRBD1 (6 bases). With 0 bases removed from V and 1 base from J, the gap between germline ends came to 12 bases. The V gene's germline CDR1 is MNHEY and CDR2 SVGEGT. This CDR3 is built from 16 residues. As DNA, the CDR3 is TGTGCCAGCAGTTACTCGCGAAGGGACACGAACACTGAAGCTTTCTTT. Translation: CASSYSRRDTNTEAFF.

CDR3 coding DNA: TGCGCCAGCAGCTTGGTAGGCGGAACCACAGATACGCAGTATTTT. Amino acid sequence: CASSLVGGTTDTQYF. The J gene is TRBJ2-3, the V gene TRBV5-1; no firm D call. Germline values: CDR1 SGHRS, CDR2 YFSETQ. The CDR3 is made up of 15 amino acids. V was shortened by 0 bases and J by 2 bases, with 10 bases between the two germline ends.

The chain uses TRBV30 and TRBJ2-1, with unresolved D. V gave up 6 bases and J gave up 3 bases, with 12 bases separating them. The CDR3 runs to 13 residues. Germline-derived CDR1 and CDR2 are GTSNPN and SVGIG (reference sequence). The chain's CDR3 is CACRKAVYNEQFF. CDR3 bases: TGTGCCTGTCGTAAGGCGGTCTACAATGAGCAGTTCTTC.

This clone was seen once. The V and J genes are TRBV12-3 or TRBV12-4 and TRBJ1-3, with a possible D match to TRBD1 (6 bases). The CDR3 spans 13 residues. V lost 11 bases and J lost 4, with 15 bases in between. CDR3 sequence reads: CAALPDSGNTIYF. The CDR3 DNA follows: TGTGCCGCCCTCCCGGACAGCGGAAACACCATATATTTT.

The V and J genes are TRBV4-2 and TRBJ1-5, with a tentative D call TRBD1 (6 bases). The germline gives CDR1 LGHNA, CDR2 YNFKEQ. The ends were cut back, 0 bases at V and 2 bases at J, with 14 bases in the middle. The CDR3 spans 17 residues. In DNA form, the CDR3 reads TGTGCCAGCAGCCAAGATGCGACAGGTGGGGGCAATCAGCCCCAGCATTTT. It codes for CASSQDATGGGNQPQHF.

This rearrangement joins TRBV29-1 to TRBJ1-1; TRBD1 might be the D (6 bases). V was trimmed by 7 bases and J by 3 bases, leaving 12 bases between them. Germline V gene sequence: CDR1 SQVTM, CDR2 ANQGSEA. This CDR3 has 12 amino acids. The CDR3 is CSAMRTDTEAFF. CDR3 sequence (DNA): TGCAGCGCCATGCGGACAGACACTGAAGCTTTCTTT.

The chain links TRBV19 to TRBJ1-5; D might be TRBD1 (5 bases). The CDR3 has 16 residues. V lost 5 bases to trimming and J lost 0 bases, with 14 bases between them. Germline V gene lookup returns CDR1 LNHDA and CDR2 SQIVND (reference sequence). The CDR3 DNA is TGTGCCAGTAGTCTAATGGGGGGATATAGCAATCAGCCCCAGCATTTT. It translates to CASSLMGGYSNQPQHF.

This clone was detected only a few times. The chain links TRBV4-1 to TRBJ1-1, with D perhaps TRBD1 (6 bases). Germline loops: CDR1 MGHRA, CDR2 YSYEKL. Trimming took off 5 bases at V and 5 bases at J, with 15 bases between the two ends. This CDR3 has 14 amino acids. The CDR3 is CASSYGGGETEAFF. The CDR3 DNA sequence: TGCGCCAGCAGCTATGGCGGGGGCGAGACTGAAGCTTTCTTT.

The chain joins TRBV19 to TRBJ2-4; maybe TRBD2 (5 bases). V lost 3 bases, J lost 1 base, and 13 bases lay in between. The CDR3 length is 16 residues. Germline lookup yields CDR1 LNHDA and CDR2 SQIVND (reference sequence). CDR3 in amino acids: CASSIWGVDAKNIQYF. In DNA, the CDR3 is TGTGCCAGTAGTATCTGGGGAGTCGATGCCAAAAACATTCAGTACTTC.

The chain recombines TRBV7-2 with TRBJ2-7; D might be TRBD1 (7 bases). CDR3 length: 14 amino acids. Germline CDR1 and CDR2: SGHTA and FQGNSA. Trimming stripped 5 bases from V and 6 bases from J, with 17 bases between. This chain's CDR3 is CASSPGGPVPEQYF. The CDR3 coding sequence is TGTGCCAGCAGCCCAGGGGGGCCGGTCCCCGAGCAGTACTTC.

The CDR3 region has the DNA TGTGCCAGTAGTATGAGGTCGGAAAGCTATGGCTACACCTTC. Protein product: CASSMRSESYGYTF. The chain is built from TRBV19 and TRBJ1-2; no definite D call. CDR1 is LNHDA and CDR2 is SQIVND in the germline V gene (reference sequence). V gave up 3 bases and J gave up 4 bases, with 12 bases separating them. The CDR3 runs 14 residues.

The genes are TRBV5-1 and TRBJ1-3; D call uncertain. The CDR3 is 17 amino acids. The V end lost 1 base, the J end lost 0 bases, and 14 bases lay between the germline ends. Germline V gives CDR1 SGHRS, CDR2 YFSETQ. CDR3 nucleotides: TGCGCCAGCAGCTTGTATGCGGTCCGCCACTCTGGAAACACCATATATTTT. This translates into CASSLYAVRHSGNTIYF. The variable domain in full, completed from reference TRBV5-1 and TRBJ1-3, reads KAGVTQTPRYLIKTRGQQVTLSCSPISGHRSVSWYQQTPGQGLQFLFEYFSETQRNKGNFPGRFSGRQFSNSRSEMNVSTLELGDSALYLCASSLYAVRHSGNTIYFGEGSWLTVV.

J is TRBJ1-4 and V is TRBV6-5; 7 bases are shared with TRBD1. With V trimmed by 2 bases and J by 9 bases, 12 bases remained unmatched. CDR3 length: 16 residues. From germline, CDR1 is MNHEY and CDR2 SVGAGI. CDR3 loop: CASSYPPLDRTKKLFF. The DNA for the CDR3 is TGTGCCAGCAGTTACCCTCCGCTGGACAGGACTAAAAAACTGTTTTTT.

This chain joins TRBV19 and TRBJ1-1; D unclear. Per the germline V gene, CDR1 is LNHDA and CDR2 is SQIVND (reference sequence). CDR3 size: 13 residues. V was clipped by 3 bases and J by 4 bases, with 9 bases between them. The CDR3 reads CASSIGRGTEAFF. The CDR3 bases are TGTGCCAGTAGTATCGGACGGGGCACTGAAGCTTTCTTT.

The chain has TRBV11-3 and TRBJ1-5; D not certain. V shed 4 bases and J shed 0 bases, with 13 bases lying between them. Germline CDR1 SGHNT, CDR2 YENEEA. There are 16 residues in the CDR3. This chain's CDR3 is CASSSAGEYSNQPQHF. CDR3 DNA: TGTGCCAGCAGCTCGGCCGGGGAATATAGCAATCAGCCCCAGCATTTT.

The chain has TRBV6-5 and TRBJ1-2; D unresolved. The CDR3 loop spans 15 amino acids. Between the trimmed V and J ends, which lost 2 bases and 3 bases, there was a span of 13 bases. Germline CDR1 and CDR2: MNHEY and SVGAGI. The DNA for the CDR3 is TGTGCCAGCAGTTACCAGCCGACGGACTACTATGGCTACACCTTC. Residues: CASSYQPTDYYGYTF.

This chain uses TRBV7-8 with TRBJ2-1; perhaps TRBD2 as D (6 bases). Trimming removed 4 bases from V and 10 bases from J, with 11 bases in between. The length of the CDR3 is 12 residues. The germline CDR1 and CDR2 sequences are SGHVS and FQNEAQ. CDR3 region: CASSSTRLEQFF. The CDR3 DNA sequence: TGTGCCAGCAGCTCGACTAGACTCGAGCAGTTCTTC.